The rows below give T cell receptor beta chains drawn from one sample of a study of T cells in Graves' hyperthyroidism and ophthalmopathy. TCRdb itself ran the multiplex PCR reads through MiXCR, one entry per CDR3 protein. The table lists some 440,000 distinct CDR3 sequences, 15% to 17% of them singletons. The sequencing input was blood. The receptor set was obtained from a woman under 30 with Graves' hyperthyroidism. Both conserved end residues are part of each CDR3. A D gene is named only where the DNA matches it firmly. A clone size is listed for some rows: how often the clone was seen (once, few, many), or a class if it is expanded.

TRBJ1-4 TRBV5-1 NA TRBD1 CASSSGQGVEKLFF TGCGCCAGCAGCTCTGGACAGGGGGTCGAAAAACTGTTTTTT
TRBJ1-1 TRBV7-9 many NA CASSLVPPKNTEAFF TGTGCCAGCAGCTTAGTTCCCCCTAAGAACACTGAAGCTTTCTTT
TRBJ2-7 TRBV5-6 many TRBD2 CASSLRPGGTYEQYF TGTGCCAGCAGCTTGCGTCCGGGAGGGACCTACGAGCAGTACTTC
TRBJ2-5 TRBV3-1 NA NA CASSHHSGLLPAQETQYF TGTGCCAGCAGCCACCACAGCGGGCTCCTTCCGGCCCAAGAGACCCAGTACTTC
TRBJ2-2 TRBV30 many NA CAWSVLGGNTGELFF TGTGCCTGGAGTGTACTGGGGGGGAACACCGGGGAGCTGTTTTTT
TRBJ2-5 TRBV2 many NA CASSEGGETQYF TGTGCCAGCAGTGAAGGTGGTGAGACCCAGTACTTC
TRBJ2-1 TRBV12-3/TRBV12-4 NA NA CASSQDPGPPYNEQFF TGTGCCAGCAGCCAAGATCCAGGCCCTCCCTACAATGAGCAGTTCTTC
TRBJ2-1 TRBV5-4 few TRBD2 CASSQLAGGRNEQFF TGTGCCAGCAGCCAACTAGCGGGAGGGAGAAATGAGCAGTTCTTC
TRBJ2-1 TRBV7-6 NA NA CASSLGSLVLYEQFF TGTGCCAGCAGCTTAGGTTCTCTAGTCCTCTATGAGCAGTTCTTC
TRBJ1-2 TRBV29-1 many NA CSVDGAYGYTF TGCAGCGTTGATGGGGCCTATGGCTACACCTTC
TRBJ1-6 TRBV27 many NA CASTYGGGVRSPLHF TGTGCCAGCACCTATGGGGGAGGGGTTCGTTCACCCCTCCACTTT
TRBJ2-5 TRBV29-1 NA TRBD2 CSVVGTRLETQYF TGCAGCGTTGTCGGGACTAGACTAGAGACCCAGTACTTC
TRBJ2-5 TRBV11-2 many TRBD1 CASSRGQGAVETQYF TGTGCCAGCTCCCGGGGACAGGGGGCAGTCGAGACCCAGTACTTC
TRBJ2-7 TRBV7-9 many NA CASSKWDGNYEQYF TGTGCCAGCAGCAAATGGGACGGAAACTACGAGCAGTACTTC
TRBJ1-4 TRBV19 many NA CASSMGRTIEKLFF TGTGCCAGTAGTATGGGACGGACAATTGAAAAACTGTTTTTT
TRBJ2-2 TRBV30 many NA CAWSEMGTGELFF TGTGCCTGGAGTGAAATGGGCACCGGGGAGCTGTTTTTT
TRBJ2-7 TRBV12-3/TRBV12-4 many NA CAPSLRAPEQYF TGTGCCCCTTCCCTCCGGGCACCCGAGCAGTACTTC
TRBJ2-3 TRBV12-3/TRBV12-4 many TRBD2 CASSLETSGVSTDTQYF TGTGCCAGCAGTTTGGAAACTAGCGGGGTCAGCACAGATACGCAGTATTTT
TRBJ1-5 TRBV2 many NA CASSDRRDQPQHF TGTGCCAGCAGTGATCGCAGGGATCAGCCCCAGCATTTT
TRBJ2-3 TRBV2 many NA CASSPGSPDTQYF TGTGCCAGCAGTCCCGGTTCCCCAGATACGCAGTATTTT
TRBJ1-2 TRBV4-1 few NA CASSQARNYGYTF TGCGCCAGCAGCCAAGCACGTAACTATGGCTACACCTTC
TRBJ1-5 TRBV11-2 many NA CASSLNHGQPQHF TGTGCCAGCAGCTTAAACCATGGTCAGCCCCAGCATTTT
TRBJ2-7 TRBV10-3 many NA CAISGLGARGNEQYF TGTGCCATCAGTGGGTTAGGAGCGAGAGGCAACGAGCAGTACTTC
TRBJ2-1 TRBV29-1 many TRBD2 CSVRGSTSGSDEQFF TGCAGCGTTCGCGGATCGACTAGCGGGTCGGATGAGCAGTTCTTC
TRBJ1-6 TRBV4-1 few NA CASSQDQGPRAPLHF TGCGCCAGCAGCCAAGATCAAGGGCCTCGGGCACCCCTCCACTTT